This T cell receptor (beta chain) came from a study of cytomegalovirus exposure and HLA in healthy donors. Study-level information: A previous analysis identified approximately 120 million unique TCR beta sequences derived from about 180 million T cells. Findings of the study overall: Some 17,000 TCR beta sequences were associated with HLA alleles at 0.05 false discovery rate in a later analysis. V segments that were indistinguishable, TRBV6-2 and TRBV6-3 among them, were omitted from analysis.

With respect to this clone: Its matching antigen is unknown.

The J segment lost 6 bases and the V segment lost 0 bases, leaving 9 bases of the junction unmatched. The CDR3 has 18 residues. Germline V CDR1 and CDR2: SGHNT, YYREEE (reference sequence). Donors were nominally healthy when sampled, though unrecorded immune exposures were likely. Primers included in the PCR were 60 Vbeta and 13 Jbeta primers. Produced via immunoSEQ multiplex PCR; TCRdb's table is partial and in-frame only. This sample has 45,000 to 60,000 clones; about 72% occur once, and the top ten carry roughly 6.5%. This chain connects TRBV5-4 to TRBJ2-5; the match to TRBD2 covers 15 bases. Sequences were obtained from PBMCs. This sequence was found in a man in his thirties or forties in good health and CMV-seronegative. The CDR3 sequence: CASSLAPGLAGGVKTQYF. CDR3 DNA sequence: TGTGCCAGCAGCTTGGCCCCGGGACTAGCGGGAGGAGTAAAGACCCAGTACTTC.